The 2 T cell receptor beta chains presented below share a single source sample, sequenced in a study of CD8 T cells in Susac syndrome. It was with random hexamers that about 0.45 to 1 ug RNA was reverse transcribed. TCRdb passed the immunoSEQ multiplex PCR reads through MiXCR, listing each CDR3 protein once. The sample shows about 160,000 distinct CDR3 sequences, 90% to 95% of them seen only once. Sequencing was performed on CD4+ T cells from PBMCs. These receptors originate from a human donor in good health.

On this clonotype: An end of the junction does not agree with germline; a read error may underlie this. The V and J genes are TRBV5-1 and TRBJ2-1; D is unclear. The CDR3 runs to 15 residues. CDR1 and CDR2 from the germline V gene are SGHRS and YFSETQ. CDR3 bases: TGCGCGAGCACTTCCCTGGGGAACTCCTACAATGAGCAGTTCTTC. Amino acid sequence: CASTSLGNSYNEQFF.

V is TRBV3-1 and J is TRBJ1-1, with a possible D match to TRBD1 (5 bases). V was cut by 1 base and J by 8 bases, with 14 bases left in between. Germline loops: CDR1 LGHDT, CDR2 YNNKEL (reference sequence). CDR3 length: 14 amino acids. The CDR3 here is CASSQGGDLVEAFF. The CDR3 coding sequence is TGTGCCAGCAGCCAAGGAGGGGACTTAGTGGAAGCTTTCTTT.